This T cell receptor beta chain was captured in a study of blood T cell repertoires in COVID-19. At the level of the study: The cDNA or gDNA used as material had been derived from T cells, B-cell-depleted T cells, or PBMCs.

This study enrolled people aged roughly 18 to 89 from about two dozen US geographic areas. The assay was immunoSEQ multiplex PCR, and TCRdb's table has in-frame clones only and misses some. The data show nearly 300,000 clones, around nine tenths seen once. Sequenced material: PBMCs or T cells enriched from blood (not recorded which). This receptor was taken from a woman between 45 and 60 years old who had been exposed to COVID-19.

As DNA, the CDR3 is TGTGCCTGGGAAAGGGACAGAAAGTACGAGCAGTACTTC. Protein sequence: CAWERDRKYEQYF. The chain uses TRBV30 and TRBJ2-7; TRBD1 matches 7 bases. With 5 bases clipped from V and 4 bases from J, the junction kept 8 bases outside the gene matches. The germline gives CDR1 GTSNPN, CDR2 SVGIG (reference sequence). The CDR3 contains 13 residues.